The subject of this entry is one T cell receptor beta chain. Individuals aged about 18 to 95 years were recruited from approximately 22 US areas. The study assigned cohorts using participant-reported clinical history. In the original analysis: Estimated nucleated cell counts came from reference gene primer amplification. Profiling relied on immunoSEQ multiplex PCR, and the TCRdb table lists in-frame clones only, not all of them. That table is the source of V, J and clone size, and D and trimming were worked out from the DNA. The sample holds around 250,000 clones; 91% are singletons and the top ten take about 1.2%. This sample is part of a study of blood T cell repertoires in COVID-19. As for the study in general: The study drew acute and convalescent COVID-19 samples from the United States, Italy and Spain.

This receptor was taken from a human donor in a cohort exposed to, infected with or recovered from COVID-19 (not recorded which). The donor label of this sample is uncertain. The source material was PBMCs or T cells enriched from blood (not recorded which).

In DNA, the CDR3 is TGTGCCAGGCTAGCGGGGGGACGGGGTACGCAGTATTTT. Translated: CARLAGGRGTQYF. V usage is TRBV2 and J usage is TRBJ2-3; 11 bases map to TRBD2. Germline V gene data show CDR1 as SNHLY and CDR2 as FYNNEI. Trimming at V came to 9 bases and at J to 8 bases, leaving 7 bases not matched to a gene. The CDR3 loop spans 13 amino acids.